This TCR beta chain originates from a study of T cells in Graves' hyperthyroidism and ophthalmopathy. PBMCs stemmed from 8.5 to 10 ml fresh peripheral blood. This clonotype appeared many times. The antigen remains unidentified. Germline CDR1 is MNHEY and CDR2 is SVGEGT. V was trimmed by 6 bases and J by 9 bases, leaving 20 bases between them. The CDR3 has 14 amino acids. Amplification of TCR beta CDR3 regions used RNA as the template. During a first-round RT-PCR of the TCR CDR3, the HTBI primer set was used. TCRdb processed the multiplex PCR reads anew with MiXCR; each CDR3 protein has one entry. The data contain around 600,000 distinct CDR3 sequences, 16% of them seen just once; the ten biggest clones take up roughly 3.3%. Regarding the study as a whole: The model forecast ophthalmopathy, anticipating it by a median about 6.5 months before onset. Blood also contained most expanded thyroid clonotypes above 0.001.

Sequencing input: blood. This TCR was sampled from a woman between 35 and 50 years old with Graves' ophthalmopathy. The chain couples TRBV6-2 or TRBV6-3 to TRBJ1-1, with no clear D. The CDR3 reads CASSMLGLSEKAFF. In DNA form, the CDR3 reads TGTGCCAGCAGCATGCTGGGCCTCTCGGAGAAAGCTTTCTTT.